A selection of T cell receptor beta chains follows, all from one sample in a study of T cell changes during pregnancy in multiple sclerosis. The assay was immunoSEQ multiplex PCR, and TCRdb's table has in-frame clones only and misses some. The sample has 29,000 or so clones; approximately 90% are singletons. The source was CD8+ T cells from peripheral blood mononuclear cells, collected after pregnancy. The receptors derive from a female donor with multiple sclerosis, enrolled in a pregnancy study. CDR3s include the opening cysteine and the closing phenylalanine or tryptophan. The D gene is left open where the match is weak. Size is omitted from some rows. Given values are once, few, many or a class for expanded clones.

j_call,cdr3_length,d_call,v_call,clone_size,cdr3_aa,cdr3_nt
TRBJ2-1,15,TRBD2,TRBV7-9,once,CASSLEAGGYNEQFF,TGTGCCAGCAGCTTAGAGGCGGGAGGTTACAATGAGCAGTTCTTC
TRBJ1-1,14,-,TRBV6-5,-,CASSYQTGRTEAFF,TGTGCCAGCAGTTACCAGACAGGAAGGACTGAAGCTTTCTTT
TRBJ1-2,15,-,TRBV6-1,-,CASSESEGWNYGYTF,TGTGCCAGCAGTGAATCGGAGGGATGGAACTATGGCTACACCTTC
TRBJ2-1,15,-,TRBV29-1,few,CSVEDLKGIYNEQFF,TGCAGCGTTGAAGATTTGAAGGGGATTTACAATGAGCAGTTCTTC
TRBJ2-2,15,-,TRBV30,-,CARQETTGNTGELFF,TGTGCCAGACAGGAGACAACCGGCAACACCGGGGAGCTGTTTTTT
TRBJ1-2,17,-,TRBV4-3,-,CASSQDWGGANNYGYTF,TGCGCCAGCAGCCAAGATTGGGGGGGAGCTAACAACTATGGCTACACCTTC
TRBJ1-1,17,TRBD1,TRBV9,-,CASSPPNGQGLNTEAFF,TGTGCCAGCAGCCCTCCGAATGGACAGGGATTAAACACTGAAGCTTTCTTT
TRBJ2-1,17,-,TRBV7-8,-,CASSLGGGQSSYNEQFF,TGTGCCAGCAGCTTAGGAGGCGGGCAAAGCTCCTACAATGAGCAGTTCTTC
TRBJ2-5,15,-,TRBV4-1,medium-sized,CASSQEARAGETQYF,TGCGCCAGCAGCCAAGAGGCCCGGGCGGGAGAGACCCAGTACTTC
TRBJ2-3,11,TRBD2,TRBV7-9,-,CEVAGKDTQYF,TGTGAGGTAGCGGGAAAAGATACGCAGTATTTT
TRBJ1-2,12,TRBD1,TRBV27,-,CASSLSGRGLTF,TGTGCCAGCAGTTTATCGGGCAGGGGGCTAACCTTC
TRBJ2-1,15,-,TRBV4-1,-,CASSQTEFSYNEQFF,TGCGCCAGCAGCCAAACGGAGTTTTCCTACAATGAGCAGTTCTTC
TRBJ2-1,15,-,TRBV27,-,CASTLGGPYPGEQFF,TGTGCCAGCACATTGGGGGGGCCCTACCCCGGTGAGCAGTTCTTC
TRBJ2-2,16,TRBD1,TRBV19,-,CASTDRDRGGTGELFF,TGTGCCAGTACCGACCGGGACAGGGGAGGTACCGGGGAGCTGTTTTTT
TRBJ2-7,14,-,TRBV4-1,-,CASSQDVTTGEQYF,TGCGCCAGCAGCCAAGATGTGACTACTGGGGAGCAGTACTTC
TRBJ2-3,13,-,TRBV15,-,CATSRVPTDTQYF,TGTGCCACCAGCAGAGTCCCTACAGATACGCAGTATTTT
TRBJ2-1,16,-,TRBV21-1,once,CASSKENRSSYNEQFF,TGTGCCAGCAGCAAGGAGAACCGGAGCTCCTACAATGAGCAGTTCTTC
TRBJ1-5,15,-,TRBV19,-,CASSDYYYSNQPQHF,TGTGCCAGTAGTGACTACTATTATAGCAATCAGCCCCAGCATTTT
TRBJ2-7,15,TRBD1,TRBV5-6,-,CASSLAQGVSYEQYF,TGTGCCAGCAGCTTGGCACAGGGGGTATCCTACGAGCAGTACTTC
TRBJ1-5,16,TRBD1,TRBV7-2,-,CASSLGRGQGVQPQHF,TGTGCCAGCAGCTTAGGTCGAGGACAGGGGGTGCAGCCCCAGCATTTT
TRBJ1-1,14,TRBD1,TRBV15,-,CATSRDRQGAEAFF,TGTGCCACCAGCAGAGATAGACAGGGCGCTGAAGCTTTCTTT
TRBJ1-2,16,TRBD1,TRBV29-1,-,CSVEDLETGGSYGYTF,TGCAGCGTTGAAGATCTAGAGACAGGGGGCTCCTATGGCTACACCTTC
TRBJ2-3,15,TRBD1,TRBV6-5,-,CASSPTGSTTDTQYF,TGTGCCAGCAGCCCGACAGGGAGTACGACAGATACGCAGTATTTT
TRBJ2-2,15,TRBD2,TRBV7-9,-,CASSLAGGDTGELFF,TGTGCCAGCAGCTTAGCCGGGGGGGATACCGGGGAGCTGTTTTTT
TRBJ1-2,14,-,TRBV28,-,CASSLGGTNYGYTF,TGTGCCAGCAGTTTGGGTGGGACAAACTATGGCTACACCTTC
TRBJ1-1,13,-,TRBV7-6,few,CASSLERLTEAFF,TGTGCCAGCAGCTTAGAGAGACTCACTGAAGCTTTCTTT
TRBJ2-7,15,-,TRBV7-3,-,CASSLLGGEGDEQYF,TGTGCCAGCAGCTTATTGGGCGGGGAGGGGGACGAGCAGTACTTC
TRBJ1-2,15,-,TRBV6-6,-,CASSYPSGLSYGYTF,TGTGCCAGCAGTTACCCATCGGGACTTAGCTATGGCTACACCTTC
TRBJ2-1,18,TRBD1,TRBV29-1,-,CSVEEGTGGLLSYNEQFF,TGCAGCGTTGAGGAGGGGACAGGGGGACTCCTCTCCTACAATGAGCAGTTCTTC